These 30 T cell receptor beta chains share one sample of origin, sequenced in a study of graft-versus-host responses after intestinal transplantation. Investigators treated the graft tissue so that it released intraepithelial and lamina propria lymphocytes. The repertoire was sequenced with immunoSEQ multiplex PCR; TCRdb's copy has only in-frame clones and lacks some. Of about 17,000 clones listed, roughly 79% are singletons. The input for sequencing was ileum tissue, taken approximately 450 days after intestinal transplant. These receptors were collected from a human patient who received an intestinal transplant, so some T cells may come from the graft donor.

This rearrangement joins TRBV5-5 to TRBJ1-3; D gene ambiguous. Germline loops: CDR1 SGHKS, CDR2 YYEKEE (reference sequence). CDR3 size: 15 residues. Between the trimmed V and J ends, which lost 2 bases and 0 bases, there was a span of 9 bases. DNA for the CDR3: TGTGCCAGCAGCTTTTTCGTGGACTCTGGAAACACCATATATTTT. Its translation: CASSFFVDSGNTIYF.

The chain has TRBV9 and TRBJ1-3, with 10 positions matching TRBD1. Germline loops: CDR1 SGDLS, CDR2 YYNGEE. V trimming: 3 bases; J trimming: 3 bases; junction bases outside the gene matches: 6. The CDR3 is made up of 16 amino acids. The CDR3 region is CASSGGQGLSGNTIYF. The CDR3 DNA reads TGTGCCAGCAGCGGGGGACAGGGGTTGAGTGGAAACACCATATATTTT.

The rearrangement joins TRBV25-1 to TRBJ2-5; TRBD2 might be the D (6 bases). The end of the DNA aligns better with TRBJ2-7, so the J call may be wrong. The CDR3 has 13 amino acids. Germline CDR1 MGHDK, CDR2 SYGVNS. The CDR3 DNA reads as TGTGCCAGCAGTGAGGGACTTCGGTACGAGCAGTACTTC. It specifies CASSEGLRYEQYF.

CDR3 residues: CASAGLRETQYF. The DNA of the CDR3 is TGTGCCAGCGCCGGGTTGAGGGAGACCCAGTACTTC. The rearrangement links TRBV7-9 to TRBJ2-7; unclear D gene. With the DNA end fitting TRBJ2-5 better, the J assignment may be wrong. CDR3 size: 12 residues. Germline loops: CDR1 SEHNR, CDR2 FQNEAQ (reference sequence).

DNA for the CDR3: TGTGCCAGCAGCGGAGCTCCTCGGACTAGTGCAGATACGCAGTATTTT. It encodes CASSGAPRTSADTQYF. The chain is built from TRBV9 and TRBJ2-3; TRBD2 matches 7 bases. This CDR3 contains 16 residues. V lost 3 bases to trimming and J lost 4 bases; unmatched junction nucleotides: 11. The germline V gene has CDR1 SGDLS and CDR2 YYNGEE.

V and J are TRBV4-1 and TRBJ1-6; a weak D match, TRBD1 (5 bases). Germline CDR1 MGHRA, CDR2 YSYEKL. Trimming removed 1 base at V and 7 bases at J, with 8 bases between. The CDR3 runs to 14 residues. CDR3 coding DNA: TGCGCCAGCAGCCAAGGGCGGGGGAATTCACCCCTCCACTTT. Translated, it gives CASSQGRGNSPLHF.

The J gene is TRBJ2-1, the V gene TRBV7-9; D is perhaps TRBD2 (5 bases). There are 11 residues in the CDR3. Germline lookup yields CDR1 SEHNR and CDR2 FQNEAQ (reference sequence). V was cut by 3 bases and J by 10 bases, with 7 bases left in between. The CDR3 DNA follows: TGTGCCAGCAGCTTGTGGGAGGAGCAGTTCTTC. It yields the protein CASSLWEEQFF.

This sequence joins TRBV30 and TRBJ1-1; D is unresolved. The germline V and J ends were trimmed by 1 base and 0 bases, with 6 bases remaining between them. This CDR3 is built from 13 residues. Germline V gene sequence: CDR1 GTSNPN, CDR2 SVGIG (reference sequence). The CDR3 loop reads CAWSGLLNTEAFF. The CDR3 DNA sequence: TGTGCCTGGAGTGGGCTTTTGAACACTGAAGCTTTCTTT.

The chain is built from TRBV28 and TRBJ2-3, with 7 positions matching TRBD1. Trimming removed 3 bases from V and 0 bases from J; junction bases left unmatched: 0. Per the germline V gene, CDR1 is MDHEN and CDR2 is SYDVKM. CDR3 length: 14 amino acids. The CDR3 coding sequence is TGTGCCAGCAGTTTCAGGGGGAGCACAGATACGCAGTATTTT. It encodes CASSFRGSTDTQYF.

This clone was detected only once. The chain links TRBV19 to TRBJ1-1; tentative D call: TRBD1 (6 bases). V lost 6 bases and J 1 base, leaving 24 bases between the germline ends. Germline V gene lookup returns CDR1 LNHDA and CDR2 SQIVND (reference sequence). This CDR3 is built from 18 residues. The CDR3 DNA follows: TGTGCCAGTAGAAATTGGTTGGCAGGGGAGTGGGAGAACACTGAAGCTTTCTTT. Translation gives CASRNWLAGEWENTEAFF.

This clone is termed medium-sized. This chain joins TRBV4-2 and TRBJ2-7; D might be TRBD2 (5 bases). Germline loops: CDR1 LGHNA, CDR2 YNFKEQ. The CDR3 is made up of 14 amino acids. Trimming shortened V by 4 bases and J by 5 bases, and 15 bases separated the two germline ends. The CDR3 sequence: CASSPREGENEQYF. In DNA, the CDR3 is TGTGCCAGCAGCCCTCGAGAGGGTGAGAACGAGCAGTACTTC.

The CDR3 nucleotides are TGTGCCAGCAGTACGTGGACAGGGAATTCACCCCTCCACTTT. It is translated as CASSTWTGNSPLHF. The chain carries TRBV6-5 and TRBJ1-6; 8 bases agree with TRBD1. The V gene end was trimmed by 5 bases and the J gene end by 7 bases; junction bases not matched to a gene: 4. Looked up from germline, CDR1 is MNHEY and CDR2 is SVGAGI. CDR3 length: 14 residues.

This clone was recorded once. CDR3 amino acids: CASSLKGLDNEQYF. The DNA of the CDR3 is TGCGCCAGCAGCTTGAAGGGACTAGATAACGAGCAGTACTTC. The chain is built from TRBV5-1 and TRBJ2-5, with 8 bases that match TRBD2. The DNA end lines up better with TRBJ2-7; the J call may be wrong. Germline CDR1 SGHRS, CDR2 YFSETQ. This CDR3 contains 14 residues.

The chain uses TRBV6-5 and TRBJ2-3; 9 bases fit TRBD2. Per the germline V gene, CDR1 is MNHEY and CDR2 is SVGAGI. The V gene end was trimmed by 2 bases and the J gene end by 1 base; junction bases not matched to a gene: 1. This CDR3 is 15 amino acids long. The CDR3 DNA follows: TGTGCCAGCAGTTACGGCGGGGGGGGCACAGATACGCAGTATTTT. It codes for CASSYGGGGTDTQYF.

CDR3 loop: CATSRDRDRYNEQFF. The DNA for the CDR3 is TGTGCCACCAGCAGAGATCGGGACAGATACAATGAGCAGTTCTTC. V gene TRBV15 combines with J gene TRBJ2-1; 7 nucleotides align to TRBD1. Germline CDR1 reads LNHNV; CDR2 reads YYDKDF (reference sequence). The CDR3 loop spans 15 amino acids. The J segment lost 4 bases and the V segment lost 0 bases, leaving 3 bases of the junction unmatched.

The V gene is TRBV11-2, the J gene TRBJ1-6; 7 nucleotides agree with TRBD1. Per the germline V gene, CDR1 is SGHAT and CDR2 is FQNNGV. This CDR3 is 13 amino acids long. Trimming cost V 5 bases and J 10 bases; bases outside gene matches: 5. The CDR3 here is CASSRQGGSPLHF. In DNA, the CDR3 is TGTGCCAGCAGCCGACAGGGAGGGTCACCCCTCCACTTT.

The rearrangement joins TRBV5-5 to TRBJ2-7; possibly TRBD1 for D (5 bases). CDR3 length equals 16 residues. The V gene's germline CDR1 is SGHKS and CDR2 YYEKEE (reference sequence). Trimming pared 2 bases from V and 0 bases from J, leaving 15 bases between. CDR3 DNA sequence: TGTGCCAGCAGCTTCGACAGTACATCGAGCTCCTACGAGCAGTACTTC. Its protein product is CASSFDSTSSSYEQYF. Combining the CDR3 with reference TRBV5-5 and TRBJ2-7 gives the whole variable domain DAGVTQSPTHLIKTRGQQVTLRCSPISGHKSVSWYQQVLGQGPQFIFQYYEKEERGRGNFPDRFSARQFPNYSSELNVNALLLGDSALYLCASSFDSTSSSYEQYFGPGTRLTVT.

This clone was counted a few times. V gene TRBV2 combines with J gene TRBJ2-7; no clear D gene. Germline V gives CDR1 SNHLY, CDR2 FYNNEI. V was clipped by 7 bases and J by 1 base, with 11 bases between them. The CDR3 contains 13 residues. The CDR3 loop is CASNLDTSYEQYF. CDR3 nucleotide sequence: TGTGCCAGCAACCTAGACACTTCCTACGAGCAGTACTTC.

Of note for this clone: At the DNA level, this CDR3 is encoded by other sequences in the same sample as well. The V call is TRBV7-3, the J call TRBJ2-2; 9 bases fit TRBD2. The V gene's germline CDR1 is SGHTA and CDR2 FQGTGA. The CDR3 covers 17 residues. V was pared by 2 bases and J by 4 bases, with 8 bases of the junction left unmatched. CDR3 in DNA: TGTGCCAGCAGCTTAGGGGACGCGGGGGGGCCCACCGGGGAGCTGTTTTTT. It yields the protein CASSLGDAGGPTGELFF.

The V and J genes are TRBV15 and TRBJ1-1; TRBD1 is a possible D gene (6 bases). The V gene lost 0 bases and the J gene lost 8 bases, with 13 bases spanning the gap. The CDR3 runs to 14 residues. The germline CDR1 and CDR2 sequences are LNHNV and YYDKDF (reference sequence). The CDR3 is CATSRDLGGGEAFF. CDR3 sequence (DNA): TGTGCCACCAGCAGAGATCTCGGGGGGGGCGAAGCTTTCTTT.

The rearrangement uses TRBV4-1 and TRBJ2-5; 8 nucleotides align to TRBD2. The J call could be wrong; TRBJ2-7 is a better fit for the DNA end. The length of the CDR3 is 15 residues. Per the germline V gene, CDR1 is MGHRA and CDR2 is YSYEKL. The CDR3 coding sequence is TGCGCCAGCAGCCCGAGCGGGGGCCTCTCCTACGAGCAGTACTTC. Its protein product is CASSPSGGLSYEQYF.

V gene TRBV11-2 combines with J gene TRBJ1-2; D is unresolved. V was cut by 0 bases and J by 6 bases, with 11 bases left in between. The CDR3 runs 14 residues. Germline CDR1 SGHAT, CDR2 FQNNGV. CDR3 in DNA: TGTGCCAGCAGCTTAGATAGCGGCGGGAATGGCTACACCTTC. Amino acid sequence: CASSLDSGGNGYTF.

The chain has TRBV28 and TRBJ2-1, with a tentative D call TRBD2 (5 bases). This CDR3 is 16 amino acids long. The germline V gene has CDR1 MDHEN and CDR2 SYDVKM. V was shortened by 1 base and J by 3 bases, with 13 bases between the two germline ends. This CDR3 is CASSLSAPAGYNEQFF. CDR3 coding DNA: TGTGCCAGCAGTTTATCGGCGCCGGCGGGCTACAATGAGCAGTTCTTC.

The chain couples TRBV7-6 to TRBJ2-5, with 13 bases fitting TRBD2. The germline gives CDR1 SGHVS, CDR2 FNYEAQ. Trimming took 1 base from V and 0 from J; bases not matched to a gene: 8. CDR3 size: 19 residues. CDR3 residues: CASSLVWTSGSLDQETQYF. CDR3 sequence (DNA): TGTGCCAGCAGCTTAGTATGGACTAGCGGGAGTTTGGACCAAGAGACCCAGTACTTC.

This clone was detected a few times. This rearrangement joins TRBV4-2 to TRBJ2-7; D tentatively fits TRBD1 or TRBD2 (6 bases each). The germline gives CDR1 LGHNA, CDR2 YNFKEQ. This CDR3 comprises 19 residues. V lost 0 bases and J lost 7, with 28 bases in between. CDR3 in amino acids: CASSQEIILADRGMGEQYF. The DNA for the CDR3 is TGTGCCAGCAGCCAAGAAATAATTTTAGCGGACAGAGGGATGGGGGAGCAGTACTTC.

This clone has a handful of counts. The chain uses TRBV23-1 and TRBJ1-2; TRBD1 is a possible D gene (5 bases). TRBV23-1 counts as an open reading frame of uncertain function. V was trimmed by 4 bases and J by 8 bases, leaving 23 bases between them. The CDR3 has 16 amino acids. CDR3 region: CASSRGDSPLKRGYTF. CDR3 coding DNA: TGCGCCAGCAGTCGGGGGGATAGTCCCCTCAAACGGGGCTACACCTTC.

The V and J genes are TRBV5-1 and TRBJ2-3; D tentatively reads TRBD1 or TRBD2 (5 bases each). Trimming took off 8 bases at V and 2 bases at J, with 18 bases between the two ends. Germline V gene sequence: CDR1 SGHRS, CDR2 YFSETQ. The CDR3 has 15 residues. DNA of the CDR3: TGCGCCAGTTCCCGGGACGGTGGATCCACAGATACGCAGTATTTT. The encoded protein is CASSRDGGSTDTQYF.

The gene calls are TRBV2 and TRBJ1-6; TRBD1 agrees at 7 bases. The junction had 5 bases not matched to a gene; V was cut back by 6 bases and J by 9 bases. Germline CDR1 is SNHLY and CDR2 is FYNNEI. This CDR3 contains 13 residues. For the CDR3, the DNA is TGTGCCAGCAGCAGACAGGGAATTTCACCCCTCCACTTT. This gives the protein CASSRQGISPLHF.

The chain couples TRBV5-1 to TRBJ2-7; D perhaps matches TRBD1 (5 bases). Germline V gives CDR1 SGHRS, CDR2 YFSETQ. The CDR3 is 15 amino acids. The V end lost 1 base, the J end lost 2 bases, and 13 bases lay between the germline ends. The CDR3 loop reads CASSLPNDSTYEQYF. The CDR3, as DNA: TGCGCCAGCAGCTTGCCGAATGACAGTACCTACGAGCAGTACTTC.

This clone showed up just a few times. The chain combines TRBV25-1 with TRBJ2-5, with D perhaps matching TRBD1 (6 bases). Germline CDR1 MGHDK, CDR2 SYGVNS. V was pared by 4 bases and J by 5 bases, with 20 bases between. This CDR3 is 16 amino acids long. The CDR3: CASSVGAIPRGETQYF. The CDR3 DNA reads as TGTGCCAGCAGTGTGGGGGCCATACCGAGGGGGGAGACCCAGTACTTC.